This T cell receptor beta chain was profiled in a study of T-cell reconstitution after alpha-beta-depleted transplantation in children. Study results and limitations: Surviving recipient T cells and thymic progenitors underlay high day-60 TCRbeta diversity in some patients. Once a year had passed after transplant, T-cell counts and diversity came mostly from newly produced T cells.

The TCRbeta library was prepared with unique molecular identifiers. TCRdb re-called the PCR reads through MiXCR, storing one row per CDR3 protein. The table lists under 75,000 distinct CDR3 sequences, roughly 10% of them singletons. This clonotype has a count of ten or more. Its antigen is not known. Germline CDR1 and CDR2: MNHEY and SMNVEV (reference sequence). The CDR3 runs to 16 residues. The germline V and J ends were trimmed by 5 bases and 0 bases, with 13 bases remaining between them. The specimen was PBMCs, collected before TCRalphabeta/CD19-depleted stem cell transplant. V usage is TRBV27 and J usage is TRBJ2-2; tentatively, D is TRBD1 or TRBD2 (5 bases each). This receptor was taken from a boy aged 5-17 years with acute myeloid leukemia, due to receive a stem cell transplant. CDR3 protein: CASSHALGANTGELFF. The CDR3 coding sequence is TGTGCCAGCAGTCACGCCTTGGGGGCGAACACCGGGGAGCTGTTTTTT.